In its sample, the clone carrying this T cell receptor (beta chain) was seen a few times. Its antigen is unidentified. The data were obtained in a study of cytomegalovirus exposure and HLA in healthy donors. General observations from the study: Analyses of presence and absence presupposed an approximately uniform sequencing depth across donors. For most TCR beta V segments, an earlier analysis put the productive rate at about 87% or about 30% of the time. The study found most TCR sequences rare, yet found some public TCRs in many donors.

The V gene lost 0 bases and the J gene lost 5 bases, with 13 bases spanning the gap. This CDR3 has 15 residues. Germline V gene sequence: CDR1 SGHVS, CDR2 FNYEAQ. Both 60 Vbeta primers and 13 Jbeta primers went into the PCR. TCRdb's table, derived via immunoSEQ multiplex PCR, lists solely in-frame clones and lacks some. The sample gives 200,000 or so clones, roughly 80% of which show up once; roughly 3.1% is in the top ten. This TCR derives from a man aged 25-45 years in good health and CMV-seronegative. The rearrangement joins TRBV7-6 to TRBJ2-5; the D gene is possibly TRBD1 (7 bases). The sample consisted of PBMCs. CDR3 nucleotides: TGTGCCAGCAGCTTAGCCCCCAGGGGGGTCGAGACCCAGTACTTC. Translation gives CASSLAPRGVETQYF.